These 11 T cell receptor beta chains came from one sample sequenced in a study of T cell repertoires in cytomegalovirus infection. Each CDR3 protein gets one entry after TCRdb re-called the reads with MiXCR. The table includes about 680,000 distinct CDR3 sequences, 24% detected once. The sequenced sample was CD8+ T cells from PBMCs. Every receptor here comes from a human donor in good health (CMV status not recorded). Some clones in this sample may be carry-over from other donors' samples.

The gene calls are TRBV6-5 and TRBJ2-7; TRBD2 matches at 14 bases. With 0 bases clipped from V and 6 bases from J, the junction kept 7 bases outside the gene matches. This CDR3 is 17 amino acids long. Germline V gives CDR1 MNHEY, CDR2 SVGAGI. The CDR3 DNA sequence: TGTGCCAGCAGTTACTCACACTGGACTAGCGGGGGGAGCGAGCAGTACTTC. This gives the protein CASSYSHWTSGGSEQYF.

The chain uses TRBV6-4 and TRBJ2-7, with D possibly called TRBD1 or TRBD2 (5 bases each). The V end lost 4 bases, the J end lost 3 bases, and 16 bases lay between the germline ends. Germline V lookup: CDR1 MRHNA, CDR2 SNTAGT. This CDR3 contains 15 residues. CDR3 in amino acids: CASSANGDGYYEQYF. In nucleotides, the CDR3 is TGTGCCAGCAGTGCAAATGGGGACGGTTACTACGAGCAGTACTTC.

This clonotype was observed a few times. The chain couples TRBV25-1 to TRBJ2-5, with 9 bases fitting TRBD1. This CDR3 has 15 amino acids. Germline trimming cut 4 bases from V and 1 base from J; bases unmatched to any gene: 4. The germline V gene encodes CDR1 MGHDK and CDR2 SYGVNS. CDR3 in amino acids: CASSAGTGLQETQYF. The CDR3 DNA follows: TGTGCCAGCAGTGCAGGGACAGGGCTCCAAGAGACCCAGTACTTC.

This clonotype appeared many times. The V gene is TRBV10-3, the J gene TRBJ2-2; no clear D. Trimming shortened V by 6 bases and J by 0 bases, and 8 bases separated the two germline ends. Germline CDR1 reads ENHRY; CDR2 reads SYGVKD. The CDR3 is 14 amino acids. CDR3 region: CAIRGRPNTGELFF. CDR3 coding DNA: TGTGCCATCAGAGGACGGCCGAACACCGGGGAGCTGTTTTTT.

This clonotype was recorded a few times. The V call is TRBV20-1, the J call TRBJ2-7; D is unresolved. Between the trimmed V and J ends, which lost 3 bases and 2 bases, there was a span of 8 bases. CDR1 and CDR2 from the germline V gene are DFQATT and SNEGSKA (reference sequence). This CDR3 comprises 12 residues. The CDR3 bases are TGCAGTGCTAGTTTTTCCCCCTACGAGCAGTACTTC. Its translation is CSASFSPYEQYF.

This clonotype was seen a few times. The V and J genes are TRBV28 and TRBJ1-1; D is unclear. The germline gives CDR1 MDHEN, CDR2 SYDVKM. The CDR3 has 16 amino acids. Trimming left V 6 bases short and J 0 bases short, with 17 bases between. The CDR3 here is CASRTVEYHMNTEAFF. DNA of the CDR3: TGTGCCAGCAGAACAGTGGAGTACCACATGAACACTGAAGCTTTCTTT. Variable domain in full (rest from reference TRBV28 and TRBJ1-1): DVKVTQSSRYLVKRTGEKVFLECVQDMDHENMFWYRQDPGLGLRLIYFSYDVKMKEKGDIPEGYSVSREKKERFSLILESASTNQTSMYLCASRTVEYHMNTEAFFGQGTRLTVV.

This clonotype turned up a few times. This chain joins TRBV6-2 or TRBV6-3 and TRBJ2-1, with D possibly being TRBD1 or TRBD2 (7 bases each). V lost 0 bases and J 9 bases, leaving 18 bases between the germline ends. This CDR3 has 16 amino acids. The germline gives CDR1 MNHEY, CDR2 SVGEGT. The DNA for the CDR3 is TGTGCCAGCAGTTACTCCGATAGACAGGGAGGGTTTGAGCAGTTCTTC. Amino acids: CASSYSDRQGGFEQFF.

This clonotype has only a few counts. The chain has TRBV2 and TRBJ2-1; a possible D gene is TRBD1 (5 bases). CDR1 SNHLY and CDR2 FYNNEI come from the germline V gene. The germline V and J ends were trimmed by 7 bases and 6 bases, with 19 bases remaining between them. The CDR3 length is 15 residues. The CDR3: CASISEGAAVNEQFF. The CDR3 DNA reads TGTGCCAGCATATCGGAAGGGGCCGCAGTCAATGAGCAGTTCTTC.

This clonotype was seen ten or more times. V and J are TRBV12-3 or TRBV12-4 and TRBJ2-1; maybe TRBD2 (5 bases). CDR3 length: 15 amino acids. V lost 6 bases and J lost 8, with 20 bases in between. This CDR3 is CASRVGLGTADEQFF. CDR3 bases: TGTGCCAGCAGGGTAGGACTCGGCACGGCGGATGAGCAGTTCTTC.

This clonotype was detected a few times. The rearrangement joins TRBV5-1 to TRBJ2-1; TRBD1 is a possible D gene (5 bases). The CDR3 length is 12 residues. Trimming removed 4 bases from V and 9 bases from J, with 11 bases in between. Germline CDR1 is SGHRS and CDR2 is YFSETQ. CDR3 bases: TGCGCCAGCAGCCTCCCAGGGATTGAGCAGTTCTTC. Its translation is CASSLPGIEQFF.

This clonotype has ten or more counts. This sequence joins TRBV6-6 and TRBJ2-7; D gene uncertain. With 5 bases removed from V and 0 bases from J, the gap between germline ends came to 11 bases. CDR1 MNHNY and CDR2 SVGAGI come from the germline V gene (reference sequence). This CDR3 has 14 residues. DNA of the CDR3: TGTGCCAGCAGTCCCCTAGGAGCCTCCTACGAGCAGTACGTC. The encoded protein is CASSPLGASYEQYV.